The 6 T cell receptor beta chains presented below share a single source sample, sequenced in a study of blood T cell repertoires in COVID-19. Method: immunoSEQ multiplex PCR; TCRdb's copy keeps in-frame clones and lacks some. Found here are roughly 300,000 clones, approximately 85% of them singletons; the top ten hold approximately 12%. Material: peripheral blood. All receptors come from a human donor in a cohort sampled during active COVID-19.

This clone has just a few counts. This sequence joins TRBV29-1 and TRBJ1-2; 7 bases are shared with TRBD1. J lost 8 bases, V lost 3 bases, and 9 bases had no gene match. The CDR3 loop spans 13 amino acids. CDR1 is SQVTM, CDR2 ANQGSEA, per germline. CDR3 loop: CSVDRGKGGGYTF. Here the CDR3 DNA reads TGCAGCGTTGACAGGGGGAAGGGAGGAGGCTACACCTTC. The complete variable domain, with remaining parts taken from reference TRBV29-1 and TRBJ1-2, reads SAVISQKPSRDICQRGTSLTIQCQVDSQVTMMFWYRQQPGQSLTLIATANQGSEATYESGFVIDKFPISRPNLTFSTLTVSNMSPEDSSIYLCSVDRGKGGGYTFGSGTRLTVV.

This chain links TRBV5-1 with TRBJ2-5, with 11 bases lining up with TRBD1. J lost 1 base, V lost 4 bases, and 12 bases had no gene match. CDR3 length equals 18 residues. Germline values: CDR1 SGHRS, CDR2 YFSETQ. The CDR3 nucleotides read TGCGCCAGCAGCGTTTTAGGGACAGGGGGAGTAGGCCAAGAGACCCAGTACTTC. Translating gives CASSVLGTGGVGQETQYF.

J is TRBJ2-1 and V is TRBV7-2; possible D gene TRBD1, 5 bases. Germline CDR1 and CDR2: SGHTA and FQGNSA. V was trimmed by 5 bases and J by 7 bases, leaving 21 bases between them. This CDR3 contains 16 residues. CDR3 in DNA: TGTGCCAGCAGCGCCGCAGGGCCTCTAGTGCGAAATGAGCAGTTCTTC. As protein: CASSAAGPLVRNEQFF.

J is TRBJ2-1 and V is TRBV7-2; D is possibly TRBD2 (5 bases). V dropped 5 bases and J dropped 1 base, with 12 bases sitting between them. This CDR3 spans 15 amino acids. The germline V gene encodes CDR1 SGHTA and CDR2 FQGNSA. CDR3 protein: CASSLSRGSYNEQFF. The DNA for the CDR3 is TGTGCCAGCAGCCTAAGTCGGGGATCCTACAATGAGCAGTTCTTC.

The chain uses TRBV6-5 and TRBJ2-1, with D possibly matching TRBD1 (6 bases). This CDR3 comprises 13 residues. Germline V CDR1 and CDR2: MNHEY, SVGAGI. Trimming took 5 bases from V and 6 from J, leaving 11 bases between them. CDR3 loop: CASSTSGVNEQFF. The CDR3 DNA sequence: TGTGCCAGCAGTACCTCAGGGGTCAATGAGCAGTTCTTC.

This chain connects TRBV19 to TRBJ1-6, with D tentatively TRBD1 (6 bases). Trimming left V 7 bases short and J 14 bases short, with 18 bases between. Germline V gene sequence: CDR1 LNHDA, CDR2 SQIVND (reference sequence). The CDR3 consists of 13 residues. CDR3 in amino acids: CASKVRDEGALHF. CDR3 nucleotides: TGTGCCAGTAAAGTGAGGGACGAGGGGGCCCTCCACTTT.